These T cell receptor beta chains were read from a single sample in a study of graft-versus-host responses after intestinal transplantation. The method was immunoSEQ multiplex PCR; TCRdb's version includes in-frame clones alone and lacks a portion of them. The data show roughly 99,000 clones, with 87% seen just once and 0.71% held by the top ten. What these receptors recognize is not known. Sequenced material: unstimulated CD4+ T cells sorted from spleen or lymph node cells, taken before transplant. These receptors all come from a human donor who was the organ donor for an intestinal transplant. Both conserved end residues are part of each CDR3. A D gene is named only where the DNA matches it firmly. Not every row has a clone size; where given, it reads once, few, many or a size class.

j_call: TRBJ1-2
d_call: TRBD1
v_call: TRBV6-5
clone_size: .
cdr3_aa: CASRGTAPTNYGYTF
cdr3_nt: TGTGCCAGCAGAGGGACAGCCCCAACTAACTATGGCTACACCTTC

j_call: TRBJ2-5
d_call: .
v_call: TRBV12-5
clone_size: .
cdr3_aa: CASGPGTDFQETQYF
cdr3_nt: TGTGCTAGTGGCCCCGGGACGGACTTCCAAGAGACCCAGTACTTC

j_call: TRBJ2-7
d_call: .
v_call: TRBV18
clone_size: .
cdr3_aa: CASSPPGVHEQYF
cdr3_nt: TGTGCCAGCTCACCACCGGGAGTCCACGAGCAGTACTTC

j_call: TRBJ1-5
d_call: .
v_call: TRBV30
clone_size: .
cdr3_aa: CAWSVLGGQPQHF
cdr3_nt: TGTGCCTGGAGTGTACTAGGGGGGCAGCCCCAGCATTTT

j_call: TRBJ1-2
d_call: .
v_call: TRBV6-4
clone_size: .
cdr3_aa: CASRPGTNAGYGYTF
cdr3_nt: TGTGCCAGCAGGCCGGGAACAAATGCCGGCTATGGCTACACCTTC

j_call: TRBJ1-4
d_call: TRBD1
v_call: TRBV7-3
clone_size: .
cdr3_aa: CASSRTGVNEKLFF
cdr3_nt: TGTGCCAGCAGCCGGACAGGGGTTAATGAAAAACTGTTTTTT

j_call: TRBJ1-5
d_call: .
v_call: TRBV4-1
clone_size: once
cdr3_aa: CASSPMEGSDNQPQHF
cdr3_nt: TGCGCCAGCAGCCCCATGGAGGGGTCGGACAATCAGCCCCAGCATTTT

j_call: TRBJ1-2
d_call: .
v_call: TRBV15
clone_size: once
cdr3_aa: CATSSAGDGYTF
cdr3_nt: TGTGCCACCAGCAGTGCAGGGGATGGCTACACCTTC

j_call: TRBJ1-6
d_call: .
v_call: TRBV4-2
clone_size: .
cdr3_aa: CASSQPGANSPLHF
cdr3_nt: TGTGCCAGCAGCCAACCGGGGGCGAATTCACCCCTCCACTTT

j_call: TRBJ1-3
d_call: .
v_call: TRBV7-2
clone_size: few
cdr3_aa: CASSRQGNTIYF
cdr3_nt: TGTGCCAGCAGCCGCCAGGGAAACACCATATATTTT

j_call: TRBJ2-7
d_call: TRBD1
v_call: TRBV11-2
clone_size: .
cdr3_aa: CASSRGTGQDNEQYF
cdr3_nt: TGTGCCAGCAGCAGGGGGACAGGGCAGGATAACGAGCAGTACTTC

j_call: TRBJ1-2
d_call: .
v_call: TRBV9
clone_size: .
cdr3_aa: CASSVDGTNYGYTF
cdr3_nt: TGTGCCAGCAGCGTAGATGGCACGAACTATGGCTACACCTTC

j_call: TRBJ2-7
d_call: .
v_call: TRBV5-4
clone_size: .
cdr3_aa: CASSFSTAPYEQYF
cdr3_nt: TGTGCCAGCAGCTTTTCGACAGCTCCCTACGAGCAGTACTTC

j_call: TRBJ2-7
d_call: .
v_call: TRBV14
clone_size: .
cdr3_aa: CASSRKGKGGFYEQYF
cdr3_nt: TGTGCCAGCAGCCGGAAAGGAAAAGGGGGATTCTACGAGCAGTACTTC

j_call: TRBJ1-5
d_call: .
v_call: TRBV10-3
clone_size: .
cdr3_aa: CAISAGQSNQPQHF
cdr3_nt: TGTGCCATCAGTGCTGGACAGAGCAATCAGCCCCAGCATTTT

j_call: TRBJ2-5
d_call: .
v_call: TRBV11-2
clone_size: .
cdr3_aa: CASSPSPAAQETQYF
cdr3_nt: TGTGCCAGCAGCCCAAGTCCCGCGGCGCAAGAGACCCAGTACTTC

j_call: TRBJ1-2
d_call: .
v_call: TRBV6-5
clone_size: .
cdr3_aa: CASVRTPPEGYTF
cdr3_nt: TGTGCCAGCGTCCGGACACCGCCGGAGGGCTACACCTTC

j_call: TRBJ1-2
d_call: .
v_call: TRBV7-3
clone_size: .
cdr3_aa: CASSLGANYGYTF
cdr3_nt: TGTGCCAGCAGCTTGGGAGCTAACTATGGCTACACCTTC

j_call: TRBJ2-4
d_call: TRBD1
v_call: TRBV6-5
clone_size: .
cdr3_aa: CASSYSRTGRMGIQYF
cdr3_nt: TGTGCCAGCAGTTACTCACGGACAGGGAGGATGGGCATTCAGTACTTC

j_call: TRBJ2-2
d_call: .
v_call: TRBV10-2
clone_size: .
cdr3_aa: CASTRNTGELFF
cdr3_nt: TGCGCCAGCACCAGGAACACCGGGGAGCTGTTTTTT

j_call: TRBJ2-3
d_call: TRBD2
v_call: TRBV12-5
clone_size: .
cdr3_aa: CASGLDKLAGASTQYF
cdr3_nt: TGTGCTAGTGGTTTGGACAAACTAGCGGGAGCGAGTACGCAGTATTTT

j_call: TRBJ1-4
d_call: TRBD1
v_call: TRBV28
clone_size: .
cdr3_aa: CASSSRQGEKLFF
cdr3_nt: TGTGCCAGCAGTTCTCGACAGGGTGAAAAACTGTTTTTT

j_call: TRBJ2-3
d_call: TRBD2
v_call: TRBV5-4
clone_size: .
cdr3_aa: CASSLTVRTSATDTQYF
cdr3_nt: TGTGCCAGCAGCTTGACAGTCAGGACTAGCGCCACAGATACGCAGTATTTT

j_call: TRBJ1-3
d_call: .
v_call: TRBV4-1
clone_size: few
cdr3_aa: CASSQVGTGNTIYF
cdr3_nt: TGCGCCAGCAGCCAAGTAGGTACTGGAAACACCATATATTTT

j_call: TRBJ2-7
d_call: TRBD1
v_call: TRBV6-6
clone_size: .
cdr3_aa: CASTAQGRFQFEYF
cdr3_nt: TGTGCCAGCACCGCACAGGGGCGGTTCCAATTTGAGTACTTC

j_call: TRBJ2-2
d_call: TRBD2
v_call: TRBV10-1
clone_size: .
cdr3_aa: CASSIAGIAGELFF
cdr3_nt: TGCGCCAGCAGTATAGCGGGAATCGCCGGGGAGCTGTTTTTT

j_call: TRBJ2-7
d_call: .
v_call: TRBV5-1
clone_size: .
cdr3_aa: CASSLSGDRGQYF
cdr3_nt: TGCGCCAGCAGCTTATCGGGAGATAGGGGGCAGTACTTC

j_call: TRBJ1-1
d_call: TRBD1
v_call: TRBV4-2
clone_size: few
cdr3_aa: CASSQQTGGRAEAFF
cdr3_nt: TGTGCCAGCAGCCAACAGACAGGGGGAAGGGCTGAAGCTTTCTTT

j_call: TRBJ2-5
d_call: .
v_call: TRBV10-1
clone_size: .
cdr3_aa: CATAKDSQETQYF
cdr3_nt: TGCGCCACTGCAAAAGACAGCCAAGAGACCCAGTACTTC

j_call: TRBJ1-1
d_call: .
v_call: TRBV18
clone_size: .
cdr3_aa: CASSPRLNTEAFF
cdr3_nt: TGTGCCAGCTCACCACGGTTGAACACTGAAGCTTTCTTT

j_call: TRBJ2-2
d_call: .
v_call: TRBV7-2
clone_size: .
cdr3_aa: CASSPRTANTGELFF
cdr3_nt: TGTGCCAGCAGCCCCAGGACGGCGAACACCGGGGAGCTGTTTTTT

j_call: TRBJ2-3
d_call: TRBD2
v_call: TRBV7-3
clone_size: once
cdr3_aa: CASSLTSGGADTQYF
cdr3_nt: TGTGCCAGCAGCTTAACGAGCGGGGGGGCCGATACGCAGTATTTT

j_call: TRBJ1-3
d_call: TRBD1
v_call: TRBV7-9
clone_size: .
cdr3_aa: CASSTQGGYDTIYF
cdr3_nt: TGTGCCAGCAGCACACAGGGGGGTTACGACACCATATATTTT

j_call: TRBJ2-2
d_call: .
v_call: TRBV2
clone_size: .
cdr3_aa: CASSFGASTGELFF
cdr3_nt: TGTGCCAGCAGTTTTGGGGCCAGCACCGGGGAGCTGTTTTTT

j_call: TRBJ2-3
d_call: TRBD2
v_call: TRBV5-1
clone_size: .
cdr3_aa: CASSFGPPRAGIADTQYF
cdr3_nt: TGCGCCAGCAGCTTCGGACCACCACGAGCGGGGATAGCAGATACGCAGTATTTT

j_call: TRBJ1-2
d_call: .
v_call: TRBV2
clone_size: .
cdr3_aa: CASRETSIQGNYGYTF
cdr3_nt: TGTGCCAGCAGAGAAACTAGTATCCAGGGGAACTATGGCTACACCTTC

j_call: TRBJ2-7
d_call: TRBD1
v_call: TRBV6-1
clone_size: .
cdr3_aa: CASSGKTGKNYEQYF
cdr3_nt: TGTGCCAGCAGTGGCAAGACAGGGAAAAACTACGAGCAGTACTTC

j_call: TRBJ2-7
d_call: .
v_call: TRBV19
clone_size: .
cdr3_aa: CASSIVGSVSSYEQYF
cdr3_nt: TGTGCCAGTAGTATCGTCGGGTCCGTGAGCTCCTACGAGCAGTACTTC

j_call: TRBJ2-5
d_call: .
v_call: TRBV30
clone_size: .
cdr3_aa: CAWDRQTGPNEETQYF
cdr3_nt: TGTGCCTGGGACCGGCAAACCGGGCCCAACGAAGAGACCCAGTACTTC

j_call: TRBJ2-4
d_call: .
v_call: TRBV6-1
clone_size: .
cdr3_aa: CASTGGSKNIQYF
cdr3_nt: TGTGCCAGCACCGGGGGTTCCAAAAACATTCAGTACTTC

j_call: TRBJ2-7
d_call: .
v_call: TRBV11-2
clone_size: .
cdr3_aa: CASSLVNRGRWQYF
cdr3_nt: TGTGCCAGCAGCTTAGTTAACCGGGGCCGTTGGCAGTACTTC

j_call: TRBJ1-6
d_call: .
v_call: TRBV19
clone_size: .
cdr3_aa: CASSMQVLTNSPLHF
cdr3_nt: TGTGCCAGTAGTATGCAGGTACTTACTAATTCACCCCTCCACTTT

j_call: TRBJ2-3
d_call: .
v_call: TRBV6-1
clone_size: few
cdr3_aa: CASSGHNLDTQYF
cdr3_nt: TGTGCCAGCAGTGGACATAATTTAGATACGCAGTATTTT